What follows are 25 T cell receptor beta chains derived from one specimen sequenced in a study of blood T cell repertoires in COVID-19 (dated by TCRdb to 2020 to 2022). Library preparation was by the immunoSEQ multiplex PCR assay. TCRdb stores this immuneACCESS table with in-frame sequences only. Part of the clones is absent; in the studies checked, under half of the shortfall reflects unresolved V genes, and no reason is known for the rest. This sample lists around 400,000 clones; 80% to 85% were detected once. The leading ten clones occupy 5.1% of the sample. Source material: PBMCs or T cells enriched from blood (not recorded which). The receptors stem from a woman aged 45-60 years who had recovered from COVID-19.

The chain combines TRBV14 with TRBJ1-2; the D is unclear. The CDR3 is 12 amino acids. With 4 bases removed from V and 4 bases from J, the gap between germline ends came to 7 bases. CDR1 and CDR2 from the germline V gene are SGHDN and FVKESK. The CDR3 sequence is CASSPVPYGYTF. CDR3 nucleotide sequence: TGTGCCAGCAGCCCGGTCCCCTATGGCTACACCTTC.

The chain links TRBV30 to TRBJ1-2, with TRBD1 matching over 7 bases. The CDR3 has 14 residues. J lost 10 bases, V lost 1 base, and 12 bases had no gene match. Germline V gene data show CDR1 as GTSNPN and CDR2 as SVGIG (reference sequence). DNA for the CDR3: TGTGCCTGGAGTGGGGACAGCCAGCTTTTTGTCTACACCTTC. Translating gives CAWSGDSQLFVYTF.

This chain joins TRBV5-1 and TRBJ2-7; 12 bases align to TRBD2. V gave up 10 bases and J gave up 5 bases; unmatched junction bases: 16. The V gene's germline CDR1 is SGHRS and CDR2 YFSETQ. The CDR3 spans 16 residues. CDR3 amino acids: CASRLAGGPVWDEQYF. Written as DNA, the CDR3 is TGCGCCTCCCGGCTAGCGGGAGGGCCGGTTTGGGACGAGCAGTACTTC.

This rearrangement joins TRBV13 to TRBJ1-4; 9 bases are shared with TRBD1. The ends lost 5 bases at V and 6 bases at J; junction bases unmatched: 4. The CDR3 is made up of 14 amino acids. Looked up from germline, CDR1 is PRHDT and CDR2 is FYEKMQ (reference sequence). The CDR3 sequence is CASSPGQGHEKLFF. The CDR3 bases are TGTGCCAGCAGCCCGGGACAGGGTCATGAAAAACTGTTTTTT.

This clone showed up just once. This chain links TRBV6-5 with TRBJ1-1; TRBD1 might be the D (5 bases). The CDR3 is made up of 15 amino acids. From germline, CDR1 is MNHEY and CDR2 SVGAGI. Trimming shortened V by 4 bases and J by 0 bases, and 12 bases separated the two germline ends. The CDR3: CASSFQGGMNTEAFF. CDR3 DNA: TGTGCCAGCAGTTTCCAGGGAGGGATGAACACTGAAGCTTTCTTT.

The rearrangement joins TRBV7-9 to TRBJ1-2, with D hard to call. The CDR3 contains 14 residues. CDR1 SEHNR and CDR2 FQNEAQ come from the germline V gene (reference sequence). The V end was cut by 5 bases, the J end by 8 bases, with 18 bases between. The CDR3 DNA follows: TGTGCCAGCAGCCCCCGAGACGGGGTGGGAGGCTACACCTTC. It codes for CASSPRDGVGGYTF.

J is TRBJ2-5 and V is TRBV12-3 or TRBV12-4, with D perhaps matching TRBD2 (5 bases). There are 12 residues in the CDR3. Trimming stripped 7 bases from V and 5 bases from J, with 11 bases between. The CDR3: CASTRGPETQYF. CDR3 DNA sequence: TGTGCCAGCACTAGAGGGCCGGAGACCCAGTACTTC.

The gene calls are TRBV25-1 and TRBJ1-4, with D unclear. The V end was cut by 4 bases, the J end by 0 bases, with 6 bases between. CDR3 size: 14 residues. CDR1 and CDR2 (germline): MGHDK, SYGVNS. The CDR3 loop is CASSVSATNEKLFF. DNA of the CDR3: TGTGCCAGCAGTGTGTCTGCAACTAATGAAAAACTGTTTTTT. The variable domain in full, completed from reference TRBV25-1 and TRBJ1-4, reads EADIYQTPRYLVIGTGKKITLECSQTMGHDKMYWYQQDPGMELHLIHYSYGVNSTEKGDLSSESTVSRIRTEHFPLTLESARPSHTSQYLCASSVSATNEKLFFGSGTQLSVL.

The chain recombines TRBV6-5 with TRBJ1-1; 8 bases fit TRBD1. The CDR3 has 14 residues. V was clipped by 4 bases and J by 2 bases; unmatched bases: 3. Germline V lookup: CDR1 MNHEY, CDR2 SVGAGI. CDR3 residues: CASSFQGANTEAFF. CDR3 nucleotides: TGTGCCAGCAGTTTTCAGGGGGCCAACACTGAAGCTTTCTTT.

This chain uses TRBV30 with TRBJ1-1; D might be TRBD1 (5 bases). Trimming cost V 6 bases and J 7 bases, with 18 bases left between them. The CDR3 consists of 13 residues. In germline, CDR1 is GTSNPN, CDR2 SVGIG (reference sequence). The chain's CDR3 is CACSFRGGSEAFF. The CDR3 DNA reads TGTGCCTGTAGTTTCCGGGGGGGGAGTGAAGCTTTCTTT.

The gene calls are TRBV11-3 and TRBJ2-7; maybe TRBD1 (6 bases). CDR1 SGHNT and CDR2 YENEEA come from the germline V gene. V was cut by 5 bases and J by 7 bases, with 21 bases left in between. The CDR3 spans 15 residues. The CDR3 bases are TGTGCCAGCAGCATCAATACAGGGCCCCCTGGGGAGCAGTACTTC. It encodes CASSINTGPPGEQYF.

The gene calls are TRBV27 and TRBJ1-1, with TRBD1 matching 8 bases. Trimming took 5 bases from V and 4 from J; bases not matched to a gene: 3. The length of the CDR3 is 13 residues. Germline values: CDR1 MNHEY, CDR2 SMNVEV (reference sequence). The CDR3 DNA sequence: TGTGCCAGCAGTGCTGGACAGGGCACTGAAGCTTTCTTT. Its protein is CASSAGQGTEAFF.

The CDR3 region has the DNA TGCGCCAGCCGACCGGACAGTACGTGGGGAGATACGCAGTATTTT. Encoded protein: CASRPDSTWGDTQYF. V and J are TRBV10-2 and TRBJ2-3; perhaps TRBD1 as D (6 bases). The CDR3 is 15 amino acids. Germline lookup yields CDR1 WSHSY and CDR2 SAAADI. The V and J ends lost 8 bases and 5 bases respectively, with 20 bases between them.

CDR3 sequence reads: CASSAGLAGAFGTQYF. CDR3 DNA sequence: TGTGCCAGCAGCGCGGGACTAGCGGGGGCCTTCGGGACCCAGTACTTC. The J gene is TRBJ2-5, the V gene TRBV7-2; 14 bases fit TRBD2. The germline gives CDR1 SGHTA, CDR2 FQGNSA. The CDR3 extends over 16 amino acids. The J segment lost 7 bases and the V segment lost 5 bases, leaving 9 bases of the junction unmatched. Full variable domain (rest looked up from reference TRBV7-2 and TRBJ2-5): GAGVSQSPSNKVTEKGKDVELRCDPISGHTALYWYRQSLGQGLEFLIYFQGNSAPDKSGLPSDRFSAERTGGSVSTLTIQRTQQEDSAVYLCASSAGLAGAFGTQYFGPGTRLLVL.

The chain has TRBV19 and TRBJ2-3; tentatively, D is TRBD1 (6 bases). Germline CDR1 and CDR2: LNHDA and SQIVND (reference sequence). The CDR3 has 16 amino acids. Trimming removed 0 bases from V and 0 bases from J, with 10 bases in between. The CDR3 sequence is CASSIDGTTSTDTQYF. For the CDR3, the DNA is TGTGCCAGTAGTATAGACGGGACAACTAGCACAGATACGCAGTATTTT.

The chain has TRBV6-1 and TRBJ1-2; 9 bases are a match to TRBD1. V lost 2 bases, J lost 3 bases, and 4 bases stayed unmatched. CDR1 and CDR2 (germline): MNHNS, SASEGT. This CDR3 is built from 15 residues. The CDR3 DNA is TGTGCCAGCAGTGAAACCGGGACAGGGTACTATGGCTACACCTTC. Its protein product is CASSETGTGYYGYTF.

This clone has only a few counts. This chain uses TRBV12-3 or TRBV12-4 with TRBJ1-2; the D gene is possibly TRBD1 (6 bases). Trimming removed 8 bases from V and 6 bases from J, with 16 bases in between. The CDR3 consists of 13 residues. CDR3 nucleotides: TGTGCCAGCTCCATGGGGGGGGCCGATGGCTACACCTTC. This codes for CASSMGGADGYTF.

The rearrangement joins TRBV29-1 to TRBJ1-2, with D possibly TRBD1 on 6 matching bases. CDR1 is SQVTM and CDR2 is ANQGSEA in the germline V gene. The germline V and J ends were trimmed by 5 bases and 7 bases, with 11 bases remaining between them. The CDR3 has 11 amino acids. The CDR3 here is CSVSQGSGYTF. The DNA of the CDR3 is TGCAGCGTTTCACAGGGTAGTGGCTACACCTTC.

CDR3 DNA sequence: TGTGCCACTCGGGACAGGGCGGACGAGCAGTACTTC. Translating it yields CATRDRADEQYF. The rearrangement joins TRBV19 to TRBJ2-7, with 9 bases aligning to TRBD1. The CDR3 runs 12 residues. The ends lost 10 bases at V and 5 bases at J; junction bases unmatched: 6. Germline values: CDR1 LNHDA, CDR2 SQIVND (reference sequence).

This clone occurred many times. DNA of the CDR3: TGTGCCAGCAGCCAAGGGCAGGGGGCCACCTATAATTCACCCCTCCACTTT. Translated: CASSQGQGATYNSPLHF. The rearrangement links TRBV3-1 (or the pseudogene TRBV3-2) to TRBJ1-6; the match to TRBD1 covers 8 bases. J lost 2 bases, V lost 1 base, and 4 bases had no gene match. The length of the CDR3 is 17 residues. Per the germline V gene, CDR1 is LGHDT and CDR2 is YNNKEL (reference sequence).

A note on this clone: Other nucleotide sequences in the sample specify the same CDR3. The V gene is TRBV5-1, the J gene TRBJ2-1; the D gene is possibly TRBD2 (6 bases). The germline gives CDR1 SGHRS, CDR2 YFSETQ. The CDR3 totals 12 residues. V was trimmed by 0 bases and J by 10 bases, leaving 8 bases between them. Written as DNA, the CDR3 is TGCGCCAGCAGCTTGGACCGGGGGGAGCAGTTCTTC. It specifies CASSLDRGEQFF.

The chain links TRBV6-5 to TRBJ2-1; no clear D gene. This CDR3 has 15 amino acids. Germline V gives CDR1 MNHEY, CDR2 SVGAGI. With 7 bases removed from V and 9 bases from J, the gap between germline ends came to 22 bases. The CDR3 protein is CASTRDPYGRGEQFF. The CDR3 DNA is TGTGCCAGCACTCGAGACCCTTATGGAAGAGGTGAGCAGTTCTTC.

A few counts support this clone. CDR3 loop: CASSPWDINNYGYTF. CDR3 nucleotide sequence: TGTGCCAGCAGCCCATGGGACATTAATAACTATGGCTACACCTTC. V is TRBV5-6 and J is TRBJ1-2, with a weak D call TRBD1 (6 bases). V lost 4 bases and J lost 1, with 14 bases in between. The germline V gene encodes CDR1 SGHDT and CDR2 YYEEEE. This CDR3 spans 15 amino acids.

The chain couples TRBV6-2 or TRBV6-3 to TRBJ1-1, with D unclear. Germline lookup yields CDR1 MNHEY and CDR2 SVGEGT. CDR3 length: 13 residues. V lost 2 bases and J 4 bases, leaving 8 bases between the germline ends. The CDR3 is CASSYGGFTEAFF. The CDR3 nucleotides are TGTGCCAGCAGTTACGGAGGGTTCACTGAAGCTTTCTTT.

This chain links TRBV14 with TRBJ1-6; 7 bases align to TRBD1. Germline lookup yields CDR1 SGHDN and CDR2 FVKESK. V was pared by 4 bases and J by 10 bases, with 7 bases of the junction left unmatched. The CDR3 extends over 14 amino acids. The CDR3, as DNA: TGTGCCAGCAGCCTAGGGACAGTCGGATCACCCCTCCACTTT. It yields the protein CASSLGTVGSPLHF.